This is a list of T cell receptor beta chains from one sample in a study of identifying expanded T cells in peripheral blood. Method: immunoSEQ multiplex PCR; TCRdb's copy keeps in-frame clones and lacks some. Of just under 65,000 clones in the sample, about 89% are singletons; the top ten hold roughly 5%. The specimen sequenced was blood. The receptors shown here come from a person between 18 and 75 years old in good health. Each CDR3 is given with its conserved first and last residue. D genes are given only for firm matches. Clone sizes are given selectively: once, few, many, or a class where the clone is expanded.

-,TRBJ1-2,TRBV6-6,TRBD1,TGTGCCAGCAGTTACCCTCGAGATGACAGGGCAGACTACACCTTC,CASSYPRDDRADYTF
-,TRBJ2-2,TRBV4-1,TRBD2,TGCGCCAGCAGCCATACCCCAGGACTAGCGGGAGGGCCTTCCGGGGAGCTGTTTTTT,CASSHTPGLAGGPSGELFF
-,TRBJ2-3,TRBV4-3,-,TGCGCCAGCAGCCAAGATAATGTAGATAGATATACGCAGTATTTT,CASSQDNVDRYTQYF
-,TRBJ2-1,TRBV9,TRBD2,TGTGCCAGCAGCTCATTCCCGGGACTAGCGGGGGGGTCCTACAATGAGCAGTTCTTC,CASSSFPGLAGGSYNEQFF
-,TRBJ1-1,TRBV11-2,-,TGTGCCAGCAGTCCCCCGATGGGGAACACTGAAGCTTTCTTT,CASSPPMGNTEAFF
-,TRBJ2-2,TRBV18,-,TGTGCCAGCTCACCCTCGAGGTTACGGGGGAACACCGGGGAGCTGTTTTTT,CASSPSRLRGNTGELFF
-,TRBJ2-7,TRBV9,TRBD1,TGTGCCAGCAGCCCAGGACAGGGTAGTTCCTACGAGCAGTACTTC,CASSPGQGSSYEQYF
few,TRBJ1-5,TRBV7-8,-,TGTGCCAGCAGCTTTGATAGCAATCAGCCCCAGCATTTT,CASSFDSNQPQHF
-,TRBJ1-2,TRBV5-6,TRBD1,TGTGCCAGCAGCCCCGGGACAGGGTCTGCTAACTATGGCTACACCTTC,CASSPGTGSANYGYTF
-,TRBJ2-3,TRBV4-2,-,TGTGCCAGCAGCTATGTCGTCACAGATACGCAGTATTTT,CASSYVVTDTQYF
once,TRBJ2-5,TRBV27,TRBD1,TGTGCCAGCAGTGCGATTCGGACAGGGGCCGTTAAAGAGACCCAGTACTTC,CASSAIRTGAVKETQYF
-,TRBJ2-2,TRBV5-1,-,TGCGCCAGCACAGCGAAGGCGGGGTTGACCGGGGAGCTGTTTTTT,CASTAKAGLTGELFF
-,TRBJ2-5,TRBV10-3,TRBD1,TGTGCCATCAGTGAGCGGGACAGAGGGAAAGAGACCCAGTACTTC,CAISERDRGKETQYF
-,TRBJ2-2,TRBV7-6,-,TGTGCCAGCAGCTTAGACGCAAATTTGCCCGGGGAGCTGTTTTTT,CASSLDANLPGELFF
-,TRBJ2-2,TRBV28,-,TGTGCCAGCAGTTCCGGACAGAACACCGGGGAGCTGTTTTTT,CASSSGQNTGELFF
-,TRBJ2-7,TRBV5-1,-,TGCGCCAGCAGCCCGACGGGGGCCCACGAGCAGTACTTC,CASSPTGAHEQYF
-,TRBJ2-3,TRBV27,TRBD2,TGTGCCAGCAGAAAAGCGGGGGGGCAGTCGTCAGATACGCAGTATTTT,CASRKAGGQSSDTQYF
-,TRBJ2-7,TRBV28,TRBD2,TGTGCCAGCAGTTTCTCCTGGCGGGAGGTTAACACCTACGAGCAGTACTTC,CASSFSWREVNTYEQYF
-,TRBJ2-5,TRBV5-6,-,TGTGCCAGCAGCTCGACTGCTAAAGAGACCCAGTACTTC,CASSSTAKETQYF
-,TRBJ2-2,TRBV19,TRBD1,TGTGCCAGTAGTAAGGGACAGGGAGCGAACACCGGGGAGCTGTTTTTT,CASSKGQGANTGELFF
few,TRBJ2-7,TRBV4-2,-,TGTGCCAGCAGCCAAGAAGGAGGTGGACAGCCCTACGAGCAGTACTTC,CASSQEGGGQPYEQYF
-,TRBJ2-5,TRBV9,TRBD2,TGTGCCAGCAGCGTAGTAGCTGGGGAGGGGCCGTACGTGACCCAGTACTTC,CASSVVAGEGPYVTQYF
-,TRBJ2-7,TRBV10-3,TRBD2,TGTGCCATCAGTGAGTCCCGGGAGGGCCGCTACGAGCAGTACTTC,CAISESREGRYEQYF
-,TRBJ2-3,TRBV19,-,TGTGCCAGTAGTATAGGGGGGGGCACTAGCACAGATACGCAGTATTTT,CASSIGGGTSTDTQYF
-,TRBJ2-1,TRBV4-2,TRBD2,TGTGCCAGCAGCCCAACCGGGACTAGCGAATACAATGAGCAGTTCTTC,CASSPTGTSEYNEQFF
-,TRBJ1-2,TRBV5-1,-,TGCGCCAGCAGCTTGGTTGTGCGGGAGAGGGGCTACACCTTC,CASSLVVRERGYTF
-,TRBJ2-5,TRBV19,TRBD1,TGTGCCAGTAGCTCGACAGGGATACCCTCGGAGACCCAGTACTTC,CASSSTGIPSETQYF
-,TRBJ2-3,TRBV7-6,-,TGTGCCAGCAGCTTAGCCGGCGGGCACCTCACAGATACGCAGTATTTT,CASSLAGGHLTDTQYF
-,TRBJ1-6,TRBV25-1,-,TGTGCCAGCAGCGTGGACAGCGGATCGAATTCACCCCTCCACTTT,CASSVDSGSNSPLHF
-,TRBJ2-7,TRBV7-9,TRBD1,TGTGCCAGCAGCTCGGGACAGGGGGGCCACGAGCAGTACTTC,CASSSGQGGHEQYF
few,TRBJ2-5,TRBV21-1,-,TGTGCCAGCAGCAAAGAGACGGGCCAAGAGACCCAGTACTTC,CASSKETGQETQYF
-,TRBJ1-6,TRBV9,TRBD1,TGTGCCAGCAGCGTAGTGGCAGGGGGCGATTCACCCCTCCACTTT,CASSVVAGGDSPLHF
-,TRBJ1-5,TRBV28,-,TGTGCCAGCAGCCAAAGGACGGCTCTCTATAGCAATCAGCCCCAGCATTTT,CASSQRTALYSNQPQHF
-,TRBJ1-3,TRBV25-1,-,TGTGCCAGCAGTTCGGCAGGGACCCCCTCTGGAAACACCATATATTTT,CASSSAGTPSGNTIYF
-,TRBJ1-5,TRBV30,-,TGTGCCTGGAGTAACAGGGTCAATCAGCCCCAGCATTTT,CAWSNRVNQPQHF
-,TRBJ1-2,TRBV5-1,-,TGCGCCAGCAGCTTGGGGCAGGATAACTATGGCTACACCTTC,CASSLGQDNYGYTF
-,TRBJ1-4,TRBV13,-,TGTGCCAGCAGCCTCAATGTTCGCAGGGGAACTAATGAAAAACTGTTTTTT,CASSLNVRRGTNEKLFF
-,TRBJ1-1,TRBV7-9,-,TGTGCCAGCAGCTTAGTCGGAAATCTGAACACTGAAGCTTTCTTT,CASSLVGNLNTEAFF
-,TRBJ2-1,TRBV7-9,-,TGTGCCAGCAGCCCCCGGGACTTAAACAATGAGCAGTTCTTC,CASSPRDLNNEQFF
-,TRBJ1-4,TRBV19,TRBD1,TGTGCCAGTAGTACCGGGACAGCCTGGGAAAAACTGTTTTTT,CASSTGTAWEKLFF
-,TRBJ2-1,TRBV7-3,-,TGTGCCAGCAGCTTGCGGAGCTCCTACAATGAGCAGTTCTTC,CASSLRSSYNEQFF
-,TRBJ2-7,TRBV2,TRBD2,TGTGCCAGCAGTGAAGAAACTAGCGTCTCCTACGAGCAGTACTTC,CASSEETSVSYEQYF
-,TRBJ2-2,TRBV15,-,TGTGCCACCAGCAGAGAGAGGGGGAACACCGGGGAGCTGTTTTTT,CATSRERGNTGELFF
-,TRBJ2-5,TRBV6-6,-,TGTGCCAGCAGTTACCCCGTCTCAGAGACCCAGTACTTC,CASSYPVSETQYF
-,TRBJ2-7,TRBV7-9,TRBD2,TGTGCCAGCAGCCCAGGAGCGGGGGGTTGGGAGCAGTACTTC,CASSPGAGGWEQYF
-,TRBJ2-4,TRBV18,-,TGTGCCAGCTCACCATTAGTTGCGGGACTAGCCAAAAACATTCAGTACTTC,CASSPLVAGLAKNIQYF
-,TRBJ2-5,TRBV2,TRBD2,TGTGCCAGCAGTGAGCCTCCTGAGCGGGGGAAAGAGACCCAGTACTTC,CASSEPPERGKETQYF
once,TRBJ1-5,TRBV5-1,-,TGCGCCAGCAGCTTGGGACAGGATCAGCCCCAGCATTTT,CASSLGQDQPQHF
-,TRBJ2-3,TRBV7-9,TRBD1,TGTGCCAGCAGCTCCCGGACAGGAGGAGATACGCAGTATTTT,CASSSRTGGDTQYF
once,TRBJ2-2,TRBV9,TRBD2,TGTGCCAGCAGCGTTAGCGGGGAGAACACCGGGGAGCTGTTTTTT,CASSVSGENTGELFF
-,TRBJ2-5,TRBV7-9,-,TGTGCCAGCATCCCCCCGGCGGGTTGGGAGACCCAGTACTTC,CASIPPAGWETQYF
-,TRBJ2-3,TRBV7-9,TRBD2,TGTGCCAGCAGCCAGGGAGGGCTGGGGGATACGCAGTATTTT,CASSQGGLGDTQYF
once,TRBJ2-7,TRBV6-1,TRBD2,TGTGCCAGCAGTTCAAGTACTAGCGGGGGCTACGAGCAGTACTTC,CASSSSTSGGYEQYF
once,TRBJ1-1,TRBV14,-,TGTGCCAGCAGCCAAGTGGGGTTTTCCACTGAAGCTTTCTTT,CASSQVGFSTEAFF
-,TRBJ2-6,TRBV4-3,-,TGCGCCAGCAGCCACTCTGGGGCCAACGTCCTGACTTTC,CASSHSGANVLTF
-,TRBJ1-3,TRBV30,-,TGTGCCTGGAGTTCCGGAGGCCCAGGCTCTGGAAACACCATATATTTT,CAWSSGGPGSGNTIYF
-,TRBJ2-1,TRBV9,-,TGTGCCAGCAGCGGCGGTCCGGGGTACAATGAGCAGTTCTTC,CASSGGPGYNEQFF
-,TRBJ2-7,TRBV5-4,-,TGTGCCAGCAGCTTGGAGGTAGGAAAGAACGAGCAGTACTTC,CASSLEVGKNEQYF
-,TRBJ2-7,TRBV7-2,TRBD2,TGTGCCAGCAGCAAAGCGGGACTAGCGGTTCGAGGCGAGCAGTACTTC,CASSKAGLAVRGEQYF